Described below is a single T cell receptor (beta chain) sequence and its context. The CDR3 runs 16 residues. Germline CDR1 MDHEN, CDR2 SYDVKM. Trimming at V came to 7 bases and at J to 9 bases, leaving 13 bases not matched to a gene. This sample was taken from a study of cytomegalovirus exposure and HLA in healthy donors. The method was immunoSEQ multiplex PCR; TCRdb's version includes in-frame clones alone and lacks a portion of them. This table has about 130,000 clones, around 89% appearing once. This sequence originates from a woman aged 25 to 39 in good health and CMV-seropositive. Sequencing was done on a sample of PBMCs. The V and J genes are TRBV28 and TRBJ2-2, with TRBD1 identical over 11 bases. The CDR3 region is CASIPDRGRFMRELFF. Written as DNA, the CDR3 is TGTGCCAGCATTCCGGACAGGGGGCGCTTTATGCGGGAGCTGTTTTTT.